This TCR beta chain was retrieved from a study of cytomegalovirus exposure and HLA in healthy donors. Points on this clone: The antigen remains undetermined.

The CDR3 length is 14 residues. Germline V gives CDR1 SGHVS, CDR2 FNYEAQ. Trimming removed 5 bases from V and 5 bases from J; junction bases left unmatched: 7. Study-wide findings and caveats: When analyzed later, a missense DCLRE1C variant was found to be linked to TCR beta V- and J-gene trimming.

The PCR contained 60 Vbeta and 13 Jbeta primers. Clones were sequenced by immunoSEQ multiplex PCR, and TCRdb holds only the in-frame ones, with some missing. The repertoire holds approximately 91,000 clones, with roughly 86% as singletons. The receptor's source is a human donor in good health. The V and J genes are TRBV7-6 and TRBJ2-3; 7 positions agree with TRBD2. The sample consisted of PBMCs. Here the CDR3 reads CASSPGLRGDTQYF. DNA for the CDR3: TGTGCCAGCAGCCCGGGACTAAGAGGAGATACGCAGTATTTT.